This T cell receptor (beta chain) was observed in a study of cytomegalovirus exposure and HLA in healthy donors. On this clone itself: Its matching antigen is unknown.

The length of the CDR3 is 16 residues. CDR1 and CDR2 (germline): SGHAT, FQNNGV. The germline V and J ends were trimmed by 3 bases and 2 bases, with 11 bases remaining between them. It was with 60 Vbeta and 13 Jbeta primers that the PCR ran. The repertoire was sequenced with immunoSEQ multiplex PCR; TCRdb's copy has only in-frame clones and lacks some. There are more than 95,000 clones in the sample; over 60% occur only once, and roughly 6.2% lies in the top ten. Notes on the study in general: Earlier findings revealed that most TCR beta V segments proved productive either about 87% or about 30% of the time.

This chain uses TRBV11-2 with TRBJ2-6; the D gene is possibly TRBD1 (6 bases). The receptor was derived from a man aged 60 to 69 in good health and CMV-seropositive. Sequences were obtained from PBMCs. The CDR3 region is CASSLAPGAGANVLTF. The CDR3 nucleotides read TGTGCCAGCAGCTTGGCTCCAGGGGCTGGGGCCAACGTCCTGACTTTC.